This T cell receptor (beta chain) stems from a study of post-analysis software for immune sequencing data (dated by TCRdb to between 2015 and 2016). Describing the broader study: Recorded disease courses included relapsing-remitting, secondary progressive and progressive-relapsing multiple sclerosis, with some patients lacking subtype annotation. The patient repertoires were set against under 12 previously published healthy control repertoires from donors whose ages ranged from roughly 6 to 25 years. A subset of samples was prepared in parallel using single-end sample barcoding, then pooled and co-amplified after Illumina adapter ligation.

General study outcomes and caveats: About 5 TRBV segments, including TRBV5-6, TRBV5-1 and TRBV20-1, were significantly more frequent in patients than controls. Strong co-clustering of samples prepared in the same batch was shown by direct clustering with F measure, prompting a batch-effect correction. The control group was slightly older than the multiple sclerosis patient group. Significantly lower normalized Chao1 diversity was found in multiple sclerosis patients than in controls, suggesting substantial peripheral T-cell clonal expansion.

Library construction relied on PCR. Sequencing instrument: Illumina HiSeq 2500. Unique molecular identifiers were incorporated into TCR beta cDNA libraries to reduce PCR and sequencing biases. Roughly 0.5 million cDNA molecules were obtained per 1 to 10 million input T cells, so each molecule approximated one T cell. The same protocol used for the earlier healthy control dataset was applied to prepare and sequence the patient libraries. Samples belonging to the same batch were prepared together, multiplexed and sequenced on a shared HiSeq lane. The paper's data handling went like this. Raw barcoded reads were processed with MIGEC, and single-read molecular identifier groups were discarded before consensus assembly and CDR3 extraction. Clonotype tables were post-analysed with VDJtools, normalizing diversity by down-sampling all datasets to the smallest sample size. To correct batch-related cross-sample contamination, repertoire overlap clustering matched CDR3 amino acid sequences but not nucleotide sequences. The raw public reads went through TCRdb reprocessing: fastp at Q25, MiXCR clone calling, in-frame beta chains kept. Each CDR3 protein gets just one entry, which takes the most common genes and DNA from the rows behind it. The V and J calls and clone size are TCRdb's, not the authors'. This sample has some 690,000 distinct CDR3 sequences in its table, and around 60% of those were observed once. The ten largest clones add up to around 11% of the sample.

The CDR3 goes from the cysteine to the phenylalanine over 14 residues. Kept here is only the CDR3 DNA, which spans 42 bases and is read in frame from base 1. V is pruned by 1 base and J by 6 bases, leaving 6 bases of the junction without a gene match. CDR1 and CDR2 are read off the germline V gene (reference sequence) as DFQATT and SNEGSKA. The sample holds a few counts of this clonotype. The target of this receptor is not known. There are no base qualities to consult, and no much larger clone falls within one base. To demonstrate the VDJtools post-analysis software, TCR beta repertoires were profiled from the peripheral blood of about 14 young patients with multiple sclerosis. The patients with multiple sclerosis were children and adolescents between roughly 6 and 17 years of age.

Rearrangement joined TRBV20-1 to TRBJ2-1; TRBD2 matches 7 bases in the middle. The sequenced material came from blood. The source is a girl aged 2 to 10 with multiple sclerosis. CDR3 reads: CSARGLAEINEQFF. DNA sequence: TGCAGTGCTAGAGGCCTAGCGGAGATCAATGAGCAGTTCTTC.